This TCR beta chain is drawn from a study of blood T cell repertoires in COVID-19. The CDR3 length is 14 residues. From germline, CDR1 is SGHTA and CDR2 FQGNSA. Losses at the gene ends were 5 bases for V and 6 bases for J; bases not matched to a gene: 4. Using immunoSEQ multiplex PCR, the repertoire was profiled, and TCRdb retains in-frame clones only, with some absent. The repertoire holds approximately 250,000 clones, with 75% to 85% as singletons. The gene calls are TRBV7-2 and TRBJ1-5; 10 nucleotides align to TRBD1. The source material was peripheral blood. This TCR was sampled from a man aged 50 to 60 with COVID-19, enrolled during active disease. CDR3 DNA: TGTGCCAGCAGCGGGACAGGGGTGGGTCAGCCCCAGCATTTT. This gives the protein CASSGTGVGQPQHF.